This T cell receptor beta chain was identified during a study of a mutant IDH1 vaccine in newly diagnosed glioma. At the level of the study: Patients got their first vaccination 4-6 weeks after radiotherapy alone, or with temozolomide cycles.

Germline assignment: CDR1 SGHVS and CDR2 FQNEAQ. V was pared by 2 bases and J by 7 bases, with 14 bases between. This CDR3 is 14 amino acids long. On this clone itself: The antigen is unknown.

Profiling relied on immunoSEQ multiplex PCR, and the TCRdb table lists in-frame clones only, not all of them. Altogether about 83,000 clones are present, 75% to 85% being singletons, with the ten largest covering 4% to 5.5%. Time point given: week 47, end of study. Vaccination comprised doses that each held 300 ug of mutant IDH1 20-mer peptide, plus topical imiquimod. This TCR was sampled from a man aged 40-49 years with glioma. The sequencing used PBMCs, collected from a glioma patient whose treatment included an IDH1 peptide vaccine. The chain employs TRBV7-8 and TRBJ1-2; D is unclear. The DNA for the CDR3 is TGTGCCAGCAGCTTAATAGGCGCGGGGTCTGGCTACACCTTC. It specifies CASSLIGAGSGYTF.